This passage covers 14 T cell receptor beta chains from one sample sequenced in a study of T-cell memory formation after mild COVID-19. TCRdb reprocessed the 5' RACE reads with MiXCR, giving one entry per CDR3 protein. The table includes 10,000 to 15,000 distinct CDR3 sequences, roughly 15% detected once. Material: PBMCs or a T cell subset sorted from them (not recorded which). These receptors originate from a man between 18 and 35 years old who had mild COVID-19 (a few samples of this study predate the infection). Cell type and time point are not known.

This clonotype has ten or more counts. The chain links TRBV7-2 to TRBJ2-7, with D unresolved. Germline V CDR1 and CDR2: SGHTA, FQGNSA. This CDR3 has 14 residues. V was clipped by 0 bases and J by 4 bases, with 10 bases between them. The CDR3 DNA is TGTGCCAGCAGCTTAGCTTGGCCAGCTTACGAGCAGTACTTC. It is translated as CASSLAWPAYEQYF.

This clonotype has a count of ten or more. The V and J genes are TRBV7-3 and TRBJ2-2; D remains unclear. The length of the CDR3 is 13 residues. Germline V lookup: CDR1 SGHTA, CDR2 FQGTGA. V lost 3 bases, J lost 6 bases, and 8 bases lay in between. CDR3 sequence (DNA): TGTGCCAGCAGCTTCCTTCCTTCCGGGGAGCTGTTTTTT. Translating it yields CASSFLPSGELFF.

This clonotype was seen repeatedly, ten times or more. V and J are TRBV20-1 and TRBJ2-5, with 7 bases aligning to TRBD1. Germline CDR1 is DFQATT and CDR2 is SNEGSKA (reference sequence). The ends lost 5 bases at V and 1 base at J; junction bases unmatched: 7. The CDR3 runs to 14 residues. The DNA of the CDR3 is TGCAGTGCTGAGCCCCGACAGGGCCAAGAGACCCAGTACTTC. Translation: CSAEPRQGQETQYF.

This clonotype was seen many times. The V call is TRBV7-8, the J call TRBJ1-4; possibly TRBD1 for D (5 bases). The germline V gene encodes CDR1 SGHVS and CDR2 FQNEAQ. V lost 5 bases and J lost 7, with 14 bases in between. The CDR3 totals 14 residues. DNA of the CDR3: TGTGCCAGCAGCCCGGACCTGGGGGGTGAAAAACTGTTTTTT. It translates to CASSPDLGGEKLFF. Using reference TRBV7-8 and TRBJ1-4 for the parts outside the CDR3, the full variable domain is GAGVSQSPRYKVAKRGQDVALRCDPISGHVSLFWYQQALGQGPEFLTYFQNEAQLDKSGLPSDRFFAERPEGSVSTLKIQRTQQEDSAVYLCASSPDLGGEKLFFGSGTQLSVL.

By share, this clonotype ranks as hyperexpanded. The CDR3 region has the DNA TGTGCCAGCAGCCCAAGGGCAGGGAAGGGTGAGCAGTTCTTC. Translation gives CASSPRAGKGEQFF. This chain links TRBV7-9 with TRBJ2-1, with a weak D call TRBD1 (5 bases). V was clipped by 5 bases and J by 9 bases, with 17 bases between them. The CDR3 totals 14 residues. CDR1 is SEHNR and CDR2 is FQNEAQ in the germline V gene (reference sequence).

This clonotype has a count of ten or more. The chain recombines TRBV7-8 with TRBJ1-1; no reliable D call. The CDR3 has 14 amino acids. Germline V gives CDR1 SGHVS, CDR2 FQNEAQ. V was cut by 1 base and J by 7 bases, with 13 bases left in between. CDR3 residues: CASSLGISLLEAFF. The CDR3 coding sequence is TGTGCCAGCAGCTTAGGTATCAGCCTACTTGAAGCTTTCTTT.

V is TRBV27 and J is TRBJ1-2; weak D call: TRBD1 (6 bases). The CDR3 loop spans 16 amino acids. Looked up from germline, CDR1 is MNHEY and CDR2 is SMNVEV (reference sequence). Between the trimmed V and J ends, which lost 5 bases and 6 bases, there was a span of 22 bases. CDR3 amino acids: CASSLGWDKGRDGYTF. The CDR3 region has the DNA TGTGCCAGCAGTCTAGGCTGGGACAAGGGGCGGGATGGCTACACCTTC.

In this sample, this clonotype is medium-sized (0.01 to 0.1%). The chain uses TRBV4-1 and TRBJ1-1; perhaps TRBD1 as D (5 bases). CDR3 length: 15 amino acids. The V gene lost 0 bases and the J gene lost 4 bases, with 12 bases spanning the gap. Looked up from germline, CDR1 is MGHRA and CDR2 is YSYEKL. The CDR3 spells CASSQEGTLGTEAFF. In DNA form, the CDR3 reads TGCGCCAGCAGCCAAGAGGGGACCTTGGGCACTGAAGCTTTCTTT.

The J gene is TRBJ2-1, the V gene TRBV24-1; the D gene is possibly TRBD2 (5 bases). Trimming took 3 bases from V and 5 from J, leaving 13 bases between them. The CDR3 is 15 amino acids. Germline CDR1 is KGHDR and CDR2 is SFDVKD. The CDR3 reads CATSDRLPRDNEQFF. The CDR3 DNA sequence: TGTGCCACCAGTGATCGACTCCCGAGGGACAATGAGCAGTTCTTC.

This clonotype was seen repeatedly, ten times or more. The rearrangement joins TRBV18 to TRBJ1-3, with D perhaps TRBD1 (6 bases). Trimming removed 2 bases at V and 0 bases at J, with 20 bases between. CDR3 length: 19 amino acids. Germline values: CDR1 KGHSH, CDR2 LQKENI. The CDR3 nucleotides read TGTGCCAGCTCACCAATGTTCGGAGCACAGGGCCCCTCTGGAAACACCATATATTTT. Translated: CASSPMFGAQGPSGNTIYF.

V and J are TRBV29-1 and TRBJ1-5; 8 nucleotides line up with TRBD1. Germline V gene data show CDR1 as SQVTM and CDR2 as ANQGSEA. Trimming at V came to 7 bases and at J to 2 bases, leaving 4 bases not matched to a gene. This CDR3 contains 13 residues. For the CDR3, the DNA is TGCAGCGCAACAGGGGGTGGCAATCAGCCCCAGCATTTT. Protein sequence: CSATGGGNQPQHF.

This clonotype was seen many times. This chain links TRBV29-1 with TRBJ2-3, with D possibly called TRBD1 or TRBD2 (6 bases each). The CDR3 is 16 amino acids. V gave up 0 bases and J gave up 0 bases, with 13 bases separating them. Germline V gene sequence: CDR1 SQVTM, CDR2 ANQGSEA. CDR3 in amino acids: CSVEDTWGASTDTQYF. CDR3 DNA sequence: TGCAGCGTTGAAGATACGTGGGGGGCTAGCACAGATACGCAGTATTTT.

The CDR3 reads CASSGNRGGTDTQYF. CDR3 coding DNA: TGTGCCAGCAGCGGGAACAGGGGGGGCACAGATACGCAGTATTTT. The J gene is TRBJ2-3, the V gene TRBV3-1; TRBD1 aligns across 8 bases. The germline gives CDR1 LGHDT, CDR2 YNNKEL (reference sequence). After removal of 5 bases from V and 1 base from J, the junction contained 5 bases not matched to a gene. This CDR3 contains 15 residues.

This clonotype was seen more than once but under ten times. The chain combines TRBV6-5 with TRBJ1-1; weak D call: TRBD1 (6 bases). Germline CDR1 and CDR2: MNHEY and SVGAGI. Trimming pared 2 bases from V and 6 bases from J, leaving 16 bases between. The CDR3 length is 15 residues. CDR3 coding DNA: TGTGCCAGCAGTTACAATACAGGGACGACCTCTGAAGCTTTCTTT. Its protein product is CASSYNTGTTSEAFF.